One sample yielded the 21 T cell receptor beta chains listed below, sequenced in a study of T-cell reconstitution after alpha-beta-depleted transplantation in children (dated by TCRdb to 2016 to 2018). In light of the paper, this sample's treatment or condition label describes: allogeneic hematopoietic cell transplantation with graft depleted of TCRalphabeta T cells and CD19 B cells. Library preparation was by PCR. TCRdb records Illumina HiSeq 2500 as the sequencer. To normalize quantification of the TCRbeta repertoire, the TCR libraries were built with molecular barcoding that relied on unique molecular identifiers. TCRdb ran its own pipeline on the public reads, namely fastp trimming at Q25 and MiXCR clone calling, and kept in-frame beta chains. Here each entry gathers all rows of one CDR3 protein and keeps the most common genes and DNA. In this sample the table shows about 97,000 distinct CDR3 sequences, under 9% of which occur a single time. Of the sample, around 17% falls within the top ten clones.

The sequencing used PBMCs, collected before TCRalphabeta/CD19-depleted stem cell transplant. All receptors derive from a boy under 10 years old with acute lymphoblastic leukemia, due to receive a stem cell transplant.

This clonotype has a count of ten or more. The chain uses TRBV29-1 and TRBJ1-1; D uncertain. CDR1 SQVTM and CDR2 ANQGSEA come from the germline V gene. This CDR3 is built from 11 residues. Trimming left V 8 bases short and J 3 bases short, with 10 bases between. In nucleotides, the CDR3 is TGCAGCACAGTACTGGACACTGAAGCTTTCTTT. This translates into CSTVLDTEAFF.

This clonotype was observed a handful of times. The genes are TRBV5-1 and TRBJ2-2, with 8 bases matching TRBD1. The V gene end was trimmed by 7 bases and the J gene end by 3 bases; junction bases not matched to a gene: 5. Germline V CDR1 and CDR2: SGHRS, YFSETQ. The CDR3 length is 14 residues. The CDR3 sequence: CASGLTGDTGELFF. In nucleotides, the CDR3 is TGCGCCAGCGGGTTGACAGGGGACACCGGGGAGCTGTTTTTT. Filled out from reference TRBV5-1 and TRBJ2-2, the complete variable domain reads KAGVTQTPRYLIKTRGQQVTLSCSPISGHRSVSWYQQTPGQGLQFLFEYFSETQRNKGNFPGRFSGRQFSNSRSEMNVSTLELGDSALYLCASGLTGDTGELFFGEGSRLTVL.

This clonotype was observed at least ten times. The rearrangement uses TRBV7-2 and TRBJ2-2; the D gene is possibly TRBD2 (5 bases). Germline CDR1 and CDR2: SGHTA and FQGNSA. The germline V and J ends were trimmed by 0 bases and 5 bases, with 10 bases remaining between them. CDR3 size: 15 residues. In DNA, the CDR3 is TGTGCCAGCAGCTTAGCTGAGGGTTGGACCGGGGAGCTGTTTTTT. Encoded protein: CASSLAEGWTGELFF.

This clonotype was seen only a few times. The rearrangement uses TRBV27 and TRBJ2-3, with 11 positions matching TRBD2. The CDR3 has 16 amino acids. Germline V lookup: CDR1 MNHEY, CDR2 SMNVEV (reference sequence). Unmatched junction bases numbered 6, after V lost 5 bases and J lost 2 bases. The DNA for the CDR3 is TGTGCCAGCAGTGACCTAGCGGGGGGCCCCACAGATACGCAGTATTTT. It translates to CASSDLAGGPTDTQYF.

This clonotype was seen at least ten times. A junction end diverges from the germline sequence, so it may reflect a read error. The rearrangement uses TRBV6-5 and TRBJ2-3, with 9 bases aligning to TRBD2. In germline, CDR1 is MNHEY, CDR2 SVGAGI. The CDR3 length is 16 residues. The CDR3 spells CASSDSERGARDTQYF. CDR3 DNA sequence: TGTGCCAGCAGTGACTCAGAGCGGGGGGCGCGAGATACGCAGTATTTT.

J is TRBJ2-7 and V is TRBV18; D gene ambiguous. Trimming took off 4 bases at V and 1 base at J, with 17 bases between the two ends. The length of the CDR3 is 16 residues. CDR1 KGHSH and CDR2 LQKENI come from the germline V gene. Written as DNA, the CDR3 is TGTGCCAGCTCACGGAGACGGGCGGCCTCATCCTACGAGCAGTACTTC. Its translation: CASSRRRAASSYEQYF. Full variable domain (missing parts from reference TRBV18 and TRBJ2-7): NAGVMQNPRHLVRRRGQEARLRCSPMKGHSHVYWYRQLPEEGLKFMVYLQKENIIDESGMPKERFSAEFPKEGPSILRIQQVVRGDSAAYFCASSRRRAASSYEQYFGPGTRLTVT.

This clonotype was detected ten times or more. The gene calls are TRBV5-5 and TRBJ2-7; tentative D call: TRBD1 (6 bases). V lost 0 bases and J lost 3, with 19 bases in between. Germline loops: CDR1 SGHKS, CDR2 YYEKEE (reference sequence). The CDR3 spans 17 residues. CDR3 DNA sequence: TGTGCCAGCAGCTTGGCAGGGGAGCCCCTCTACTACTACGAGCAGTACTTC. Encoded protein: CASSLAGEPLYYYEQYF.

To note about this clonotype: A read error is likely, as this CDR3 ends without the conserved phenylalanine or tryptophan. V is TRBV5-1 and J is TRBJ2-3; 14 nucleotides agree with TRBD2. V was clipped by 2 bases and J by 3 bases; unmatched bases: 2. CDR3 length: 16 residues. Germline V CDR1 and CDR2: SGHRS, YFSETQ. This chain's CDR3 is CASSFWTSGGTDTQYS. In DNA form, the CDR3 reads TGCGCCAGCAGCTTCTGGACTAGCGGGGGGACAGATACGCAGTATTCT.

V is TRBV9 and J is TRBJ1-2; unclear D gene. Germline-derived CDR1 and CDR2 are SGDLS and YYNGEE. The CDR3 extends over 13 amino acids. Trimming pared 6 bases from V and 4 bases from J, leaving 13 bases between. The CDR3 sequence is CASTTGPSYGYTF. CDR3 bases: TGTGCCAGCACAACGGGTCCAAGCTATGGCTACACCTTC.

This clonotype appeared many times. CDR3 region: CATSEHRNQPQHF. CDR3 coding DNA: TGTGCCACCAGTGAACACAGGAATCAGCCCCAGCATTTT. V and J are TRBV24-1 and TRBJ1-5, with a weak D call TRBD1 (5 bases). Trimming stripped 4 bases from V and 4 bases from J, with 7 bases between. CDR3 length equals 13 residues. Per the germline V gene, CDR1 is KGHDR and CDR2 is SFDVKD.

This clonotype was picked up a small number of times. The genes are TRBV3-1 and TRBJ1-6; D is unclear. Trimming removed 0 bases at V and 4 bases at J, with 13 bases between. CDR1 is LGHDT, CDR2 YNNKEL, per germline (reference sequence). The CDR3 length is 17 residues. Here the CDR3 reads CASSQDVPGHYNSPLHF. Here the CDR3 DNA reads TGTGCCAGCAGCCAAGATGTCCCGGGCCATTATAATTCACCCCTCCACTTT. Using reference TRBV3-1 and TRBJ1-6 for the parts outside the CDR3, the full variable domain is DTAVSQTPKYLVTQMGNDKSIKCEQNLGHDTMYWYKQDSKKFLKIMFSYNNKELIINETVPNRFSPKSPDKAHLNLHINSLELGDSAVYFCASSQDVPGHYNSPLHFGNGTRLTVT.

This clonotype was detected ten times or more. The chain joins TRBV20-1 to TRBJ2-1; the match to TRBD2 covers 8 bases. This CDR3 comprises 15 residues. CDR1 DFQATT and CDR2 SNEGSKA come from the germline V gene (reference sequence). V shed 3 bases and J 8 bases; nucleotides not matched to a gene: 12. CDR3 sequence: CSARGAGGLQHEQFF. The CDR3 coding sequence is TGCAGTGCTAGGGGTGCGGGGGGCCTCCAGCATGAGCAGTTCTTC.

This clonotype was observed at least ten times. V is TRBV20-1 and J is TRBJ1-6; 9 bases line up with TRBD1. Trimming at V came to 0 bases and at J to 7 bases, leaving 7 bases not matched to a gene. The CDR3 totals 16 residues. Germline V gene lookup returns CDR1 DFQATT and CDR2 SNEGSKA (reference sequence). The CDR3 loop is CSARDSGQGGNSPLHF. CDR3 DNA: TGCAGTGCTAGAGACTCGGGACAGGGAGGCAATTCACCCCTCCACTTT.

This clonotype was counted only a few times. The CDR3 DNA follows: TGTGCCAGTCTCGGGCGGAGCAATCAGCCCCAGCATTTT. Translation: CASLGRSNQPQHF. The chain employs TRBV7-4 and TRBJ1-5; the D is unclear. In germline, CDR1 is SGHVT, CDR2 SQSDAQ. This CDR3 spans 13 amino acids. V lost 9 bases and J 1 base, leaving 10 bases between the germline ends.

This clonotype has more than one count but fewer than ten. The chain recombines TRBV2 with TRBJ1-2; D gene unclear. V was clipped by 2 bases and J by 8 bases, with 12 bases between them. CDR1 SNHLY and CDR2 FYNNEI come from the germline V gene. The CDR3 runs 13 residues. CDR3 in DNA: TGTGCCAGCAGTGAAAATAGGCCCCTGGGCTACACCTTC. It specifies CASSENRPLGYTF.

This clonotype was seen more than once but under ten times. This rearrangement joins TRBV12-3 or TRBV12-4 to TRBJ2-2; D remains ambiguous. This CDR3 has 12 amino acids. V was trimmed by 4 bases and J by 7 bases, leaving 7 bases between them. The CDR3 spells CASSSLSGELFF. In DNA, the CDR3 is TGTGCCAGCAGTTCGTTGAGCGGGGAGCTGTTTTTT.

This clonotype was detected many times. The chain employs TRBV3-1 and TRBJ2-5; D is unresolved. The germline V and J ends were trimmed by 1 base and 1 base, with 10 bases remaining between them. CDR1 is LGHDT, CDR2 YNNKEL, per germline (reference sequence). This CDR3 region has 15 residues. CDR3 nucleotide sequence: TGTGCCAGCAGCCAAGGCGCGTACTCCCAAGAGACCCAGTACTTC. Its translation is CASSQGAYSQETQYF.

Many counts were recorded for this clonotype. CDR3 in amino acids: CASSQAGGPYNEQFF. The CDR3 nucleotides read TGCGCCAGCAGCCAAGCTGGAGGCCCCTACAATGAGCAGTTCTTC. This chain uses TRBV4-1 with TRBJ2-1; maybe TRBD2 (5 bases). The CDR3 covers 15 residues. From germline, CDR1 is MGHRA and CDR2 YSYEKL. The ends were cut back, 1 base at V and 2 bases at J, with 9 bases in the middle.

The table lists this clonotype with a few counts. The chain is built from TRBV5-6 and TRBJ2-7; D is ambiguous. The CDR3 loop spans 15 amino acids. The germline V and J ends were trimmed by 0 bases and 0 bases, with 10 bases remaining between them. Per germline, CDR1 SGHDT and CDR2 YYEEEE. Written as DNA, the CDR3 is TGTGCCAGCAGCTTGGCAGAGACCCGCTCCTACGAGCAGTACTTC. The encoded protein is CASSLAETRSYEQYF.

This clonotype was recorded many times. The chain combines TRBV15 with TRBJ1-2; TRBD1 might be the D (5 bases). This CDR3 has 14 residues. V was pared by 0 bases and J by 7 bases, with 12 bases between. CDR1 is LNHNV, CDR2 YYDKDF, per germline (reference sequence). The CDR3 reads CATSRDRQGTGYTF. The CDR3 DNA is TGTGCCACCAGCAGAGATCGGCAGGGTACTGGCTACACCTTC.

Note on this clonotype: One end of the junction varies from germline; a read error may be responsible. The rearrangement joins TRBV29-1 to TRBJ1-1; D perhaps matches TRBD1 (5 bases). This CDR3 spans 11 amino acids. CDR1 is SQVTM and CDR2 is ANQGSEA in the germline V gene. CDR3 sequence reads: CIVGAPTEAFF. CDR3 in DNA: TGCATCGTTGGGGCGCCCACTGAAGCTTTCTTT.